This T cell receptor beta chain was found in a study of blood T cell repertoires in COVID-19. Study background: There were acute and convalescent COVID-19 samples, and they came from the United States, Italy and Spain.

Across 24 US areas, participants ranged in age from about 18 to 100 years. Each participant's cohort was designated according to participant-reported clinical history. Cohort 3 donors were reported recovered after two negative PCRs, clearance, or symptom resolution. The germline gives CDR1 MRHNA, CDR2 SNTAGT. The CDR3 loop spans 15 amino acids. The trim removed 4 bases at V and 7 bases at J, leaving 7 bases unmatched. Clones were sequenced by immunoSEQ multiplex PCR, and TCRdb holds only the in-frame ones, with some missing. The repertoire holds 350,000 to 450,000 clones, with 80% to 90% as singletons.

This receptor was obtained from a young man who had recovered from COVID-19. Sequenced sample: PBMCs or T cells enriched from blood (not recorded which). J is TRBJ2-1 and V is TRBV6-4, with 10 bases lining up with TRBD2. CDR3 amino acids: CASSAVAGGWNEQFF. For the CDR3, the DNA is TGTGCCAGCAGTGCAGTAGCGGGAGGTTGGAATGAGCAGTTCTTC.